One T cell receptor beta chain is described in this entry. This sample was included in a study of blood T cell repertoires in COVID-19. Turning to the study itself: Sites in the United States, Italy and Spain provided acute and convalescent COVID-19 samples. PBMCs, B-cell-depleted T cells, or T cells were the source of the cDNA or gDNA that made up the material.

Study processing details: Amplifying reference gene primers gave estimates of nucleated cell counts. TCRdb keeps only in-frame clones here, not all; method: immunoSEQ multiplex PCR. That table is the source of V, J and clone size, and D and trimming were worked out from the DNA. The repertoire consists of around 130,000 clones, with about four fifths occurring once and the leading ten covering 9% to 13%. Trimming took 4 bases from V and 3 from J, leaving 13 bases between them. The CDR3 contains 15 residues. CDR1 and CDR2 (germline): MGHDK, SYGVNS. Source material: peripheral blood. This TCR was sampled from a human donor in a cohort sampled during active COVID-19. The rearrangement joins TRBV25-1 to TRBJ2-1; D might be TRBD2 (6 bases). The CDR3 here is CASSAPDYLYNEQFF. Written as DNA, the CDR3 is TGTGCCAGCAGTGCCCCGGACTACCTCTACAATGAGCAGTTCTTC.